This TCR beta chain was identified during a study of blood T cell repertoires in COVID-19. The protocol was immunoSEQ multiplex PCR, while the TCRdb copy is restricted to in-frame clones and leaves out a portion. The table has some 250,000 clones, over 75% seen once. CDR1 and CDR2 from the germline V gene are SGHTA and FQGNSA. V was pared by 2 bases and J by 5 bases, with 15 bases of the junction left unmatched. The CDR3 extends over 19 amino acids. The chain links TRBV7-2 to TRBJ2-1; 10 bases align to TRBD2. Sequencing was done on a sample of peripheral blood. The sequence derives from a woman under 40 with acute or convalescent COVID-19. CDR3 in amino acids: CASSLRGRPGTSDHNEQFF. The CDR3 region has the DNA TGTGCCAGCAGCTTACGAGGCAGGCCCGGGACTAGCGATCACAATGAGCAGTTCTTC. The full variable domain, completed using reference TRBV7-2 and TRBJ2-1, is GAGVSQSPSNKVTEKGKDVELRCDPISGHTALYWYRQSLGQGLEFLIYFQGNSAPDKSGLPSDRFSAERTGGSVSTLTIQRTQQEDSAVYLCASSLRGRPGTSDHNEQFFGPGTRLTVL.